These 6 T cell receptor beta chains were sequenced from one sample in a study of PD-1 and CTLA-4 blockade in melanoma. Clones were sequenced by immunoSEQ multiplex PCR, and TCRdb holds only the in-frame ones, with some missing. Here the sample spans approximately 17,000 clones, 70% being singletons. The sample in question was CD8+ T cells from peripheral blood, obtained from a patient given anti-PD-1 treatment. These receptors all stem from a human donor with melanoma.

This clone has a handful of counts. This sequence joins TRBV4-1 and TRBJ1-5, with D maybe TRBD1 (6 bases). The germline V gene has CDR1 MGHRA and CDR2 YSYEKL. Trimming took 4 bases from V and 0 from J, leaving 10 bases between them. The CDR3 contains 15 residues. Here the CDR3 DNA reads TGCGCCAGCAGCCTCAGACAGGCTAGCAATCAGCCCCAGCATTTT. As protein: CASSLRQASNQPQHF.

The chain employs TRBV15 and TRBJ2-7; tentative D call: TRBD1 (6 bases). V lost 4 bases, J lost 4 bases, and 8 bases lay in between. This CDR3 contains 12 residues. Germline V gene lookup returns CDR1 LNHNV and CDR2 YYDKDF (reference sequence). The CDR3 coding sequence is TGTGCCACCAGCACCAGGGGTTACGAGCAGTACTTC. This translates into CATSTRGYEQYF.

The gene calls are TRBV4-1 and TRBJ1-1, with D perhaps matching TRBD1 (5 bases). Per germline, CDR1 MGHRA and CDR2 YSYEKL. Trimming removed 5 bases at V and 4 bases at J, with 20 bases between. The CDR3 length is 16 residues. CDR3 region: CASSEGAGAWGTEAFF. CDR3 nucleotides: TGCGCCAGCAGCGAGGGAGCTGGGGCTTGGGGCACTGAAGCTTTCTTT.

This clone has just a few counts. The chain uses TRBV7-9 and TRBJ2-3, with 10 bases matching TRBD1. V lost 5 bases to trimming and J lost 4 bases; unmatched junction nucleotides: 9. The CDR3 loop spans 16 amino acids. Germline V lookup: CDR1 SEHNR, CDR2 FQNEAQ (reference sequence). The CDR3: CASSGSGQGSSDTQYF. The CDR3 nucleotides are TGTGCCAGCAGCGGCTCGGGACAGGGGAGTTCAGATACGCAGTATTTT. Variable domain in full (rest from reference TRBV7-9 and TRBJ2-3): DTGVSQNPRHKITKRGQNVTFRCDPISEHNRLYWYRQTLGQGPEFLTYFQNEAQLEKSRLLSDRFSAERPKGSFSTLEIQRTEQGDSAMYLCASSGSGQGSSDTQYFGPGTRLTVL.

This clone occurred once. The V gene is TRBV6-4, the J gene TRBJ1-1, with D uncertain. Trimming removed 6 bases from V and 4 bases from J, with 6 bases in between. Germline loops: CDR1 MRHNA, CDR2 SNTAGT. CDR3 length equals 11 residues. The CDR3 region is CASRMGTEAFF. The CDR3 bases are TGTGCCAGCAGAATGGGCACTGAAGCTTTCTTT.

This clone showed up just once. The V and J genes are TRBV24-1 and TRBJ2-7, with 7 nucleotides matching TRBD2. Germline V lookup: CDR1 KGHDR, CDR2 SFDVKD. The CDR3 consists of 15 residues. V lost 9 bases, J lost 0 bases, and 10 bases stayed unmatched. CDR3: CATAGRGGSSYEQYF. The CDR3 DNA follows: TGTGCCACCGCTGGCCGGGGCGGGAGCTCCTACGAGCAGTACTTC.